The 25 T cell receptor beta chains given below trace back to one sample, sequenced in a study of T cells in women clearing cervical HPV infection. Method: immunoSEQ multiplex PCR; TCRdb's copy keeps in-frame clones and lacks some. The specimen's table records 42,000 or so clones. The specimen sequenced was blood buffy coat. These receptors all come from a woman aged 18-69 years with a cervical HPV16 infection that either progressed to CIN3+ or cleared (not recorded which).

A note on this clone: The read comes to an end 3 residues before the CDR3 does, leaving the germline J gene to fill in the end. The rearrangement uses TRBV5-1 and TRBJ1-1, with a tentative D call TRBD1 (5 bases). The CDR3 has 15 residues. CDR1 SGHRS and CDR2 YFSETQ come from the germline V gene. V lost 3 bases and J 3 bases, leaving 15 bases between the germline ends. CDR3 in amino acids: CASSSRGGRDTEAFF. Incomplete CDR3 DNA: TGCGCCAGCAGCTCCCGGGGGGGAAGGGACACTGAA.

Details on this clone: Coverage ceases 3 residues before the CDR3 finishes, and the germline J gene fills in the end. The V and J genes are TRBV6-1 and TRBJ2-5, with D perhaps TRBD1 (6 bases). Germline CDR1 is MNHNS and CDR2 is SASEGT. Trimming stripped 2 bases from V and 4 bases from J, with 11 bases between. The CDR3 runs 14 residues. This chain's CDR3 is CASSEQTGRETQYF. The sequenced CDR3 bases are TGTGCCAGCAGTGAACAAACAGGGAGAGAGACC.

This CDR3 reads CASSLKTGRTEAFF. Incomplete CDR3 DNA: TGTGCCAGCAGCCTAAAGACAGGAAGAACTGAA. The rearrangement joins TRBV5-4 to TRBJ1-1; possibly TRBD1 for D (6 bases). The sequence runs out 3 residues before the end of the CDR3; the remainder is reconstructed from the germline J gene. Germline V lookup: CDR1 SGHNT, CDR2 YYREEE (reference sequence). Trimming took off 4 bases at V and 5 bases at J, with 15 bases between the two ends. CDR3 length equals 14 residues.

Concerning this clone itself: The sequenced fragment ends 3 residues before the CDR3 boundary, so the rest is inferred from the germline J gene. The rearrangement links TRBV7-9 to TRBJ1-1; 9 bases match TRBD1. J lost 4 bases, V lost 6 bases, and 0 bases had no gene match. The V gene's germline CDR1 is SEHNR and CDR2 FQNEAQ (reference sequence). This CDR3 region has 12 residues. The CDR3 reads CASRTGGTEAFF. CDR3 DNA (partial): TGTGCCAGCAGGACAGGGGGCACTGAA. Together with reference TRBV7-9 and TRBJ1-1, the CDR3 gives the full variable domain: DTGVSQNPRHKITKRGQNVTFRCDPISEHNRLYWYRQTLGQGPEFLTYFQNEAQLEKSRLLSDRFSAERPKGSFSTLEIQRTEQGDSAMYLCASRTGGTEAFFGQGTRLTVV.

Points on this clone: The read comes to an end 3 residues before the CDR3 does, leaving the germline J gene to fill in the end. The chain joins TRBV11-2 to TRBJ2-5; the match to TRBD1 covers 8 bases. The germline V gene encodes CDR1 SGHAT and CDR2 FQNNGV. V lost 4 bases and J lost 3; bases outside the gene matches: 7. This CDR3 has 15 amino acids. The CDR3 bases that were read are TGTGCCAGCAGCTCGCCTGGACAGGGTAAAGAGACC. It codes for CASSSPGQGKET. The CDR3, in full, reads CASSSPGQGKETQYF.

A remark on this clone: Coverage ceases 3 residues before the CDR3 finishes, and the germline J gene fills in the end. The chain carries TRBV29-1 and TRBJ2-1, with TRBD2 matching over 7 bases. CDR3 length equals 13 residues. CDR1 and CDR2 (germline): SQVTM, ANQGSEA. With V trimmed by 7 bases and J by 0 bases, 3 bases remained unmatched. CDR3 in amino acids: CSGGGLSYNEQFF. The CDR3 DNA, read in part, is TGCAGCGGGGGGGGACTCTCCTACAATGAG.

CDR3 residues: CASSLGGAGTGELFF. The DNA read from the CDR3 is TGTGCCAGCAGTTTAGGAGGAGCAGGGACCGGGGAG. The chain links TRBV12-3 or TRBV12-4 to TRBJ2-2, with D perhaps matching TRBD1 (5 bases). From the germline J gene comes the end of the CDR3, since the read stops 3 residues before it. The ends were cut back, 1 base at V and 5 bases at J, with 11 bases in the middle. The CDR3 runs to 15 residues.

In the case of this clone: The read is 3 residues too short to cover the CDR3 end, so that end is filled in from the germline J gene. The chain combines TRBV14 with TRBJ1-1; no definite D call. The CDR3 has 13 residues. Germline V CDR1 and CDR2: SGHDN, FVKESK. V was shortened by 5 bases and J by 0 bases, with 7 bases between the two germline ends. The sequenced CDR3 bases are TGTGCCAGCAGCGGTGCGTTGAACACTGAA. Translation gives CASSGALNTE. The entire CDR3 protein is CASSGALNTEAFF. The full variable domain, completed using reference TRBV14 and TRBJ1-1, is EAGVTQFPSHSVIEKGQTVTLRCDPISGHDNLYWYRRVMGKEIKFLLHFVKESKQDESGMPNNRFLAERTGGTYSTLKVQPAELEDSGVYFCASSGALNTEAFFGQGTRLTVV.

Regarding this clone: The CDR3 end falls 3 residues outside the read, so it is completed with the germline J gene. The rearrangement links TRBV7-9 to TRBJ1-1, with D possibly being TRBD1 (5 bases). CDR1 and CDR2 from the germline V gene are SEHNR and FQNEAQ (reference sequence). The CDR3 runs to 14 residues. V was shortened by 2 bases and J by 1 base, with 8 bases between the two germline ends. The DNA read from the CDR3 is TGTGCCAGCAGCTTATCAGGGTGGAACACTGAA. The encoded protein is CASSLSGWNTE. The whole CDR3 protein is CASSLSGWNTEAFF.

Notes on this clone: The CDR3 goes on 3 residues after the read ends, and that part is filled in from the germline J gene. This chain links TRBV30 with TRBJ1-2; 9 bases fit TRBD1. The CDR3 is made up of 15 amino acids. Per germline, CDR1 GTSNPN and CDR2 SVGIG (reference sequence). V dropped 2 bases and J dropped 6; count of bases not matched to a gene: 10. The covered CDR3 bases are TGTGCCTGGAGTCGGGACAGGGCCCGTAGCAATGGC. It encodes CAWSRDRARSNG. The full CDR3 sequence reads CAWSRDRARSNGYTF.

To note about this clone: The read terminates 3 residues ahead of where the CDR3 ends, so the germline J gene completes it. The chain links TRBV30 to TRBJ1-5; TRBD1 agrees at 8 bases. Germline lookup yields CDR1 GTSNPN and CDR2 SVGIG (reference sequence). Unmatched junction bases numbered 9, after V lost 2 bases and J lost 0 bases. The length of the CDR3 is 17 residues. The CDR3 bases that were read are TGTGCCTGGAGTACTTTTGGACAGGGATATAGCAATCAGCCC. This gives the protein CAWSTFGQGYSNQP. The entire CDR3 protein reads CAWSTFGQGYSNQPQHF. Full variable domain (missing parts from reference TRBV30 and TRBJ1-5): SQTIHQWPATLVQPVGSPLSLECTVEGTSNPNLYWYRQAAGRGLQLLFYSVGIGQISSEVPQNLSASRPQDRQFILSSKKLLLSDSGFYLCAWSTFGQGYSNQPQHFGDGTRLSIL.

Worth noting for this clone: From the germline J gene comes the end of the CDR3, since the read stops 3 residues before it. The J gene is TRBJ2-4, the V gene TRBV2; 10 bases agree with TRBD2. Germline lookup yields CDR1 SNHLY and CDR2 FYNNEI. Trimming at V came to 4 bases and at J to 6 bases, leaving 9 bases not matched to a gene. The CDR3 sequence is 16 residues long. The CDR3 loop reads CASSVAGSGGGNIQYF. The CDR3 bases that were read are TGTGCCAGCAGTGTGGCCGGGAGCGGGGGGGGAAACATT.

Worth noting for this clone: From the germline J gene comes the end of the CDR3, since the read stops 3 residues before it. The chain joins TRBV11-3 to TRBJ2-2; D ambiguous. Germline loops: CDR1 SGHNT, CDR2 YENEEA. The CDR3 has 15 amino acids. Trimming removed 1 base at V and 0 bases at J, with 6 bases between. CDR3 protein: CASSLGLANTGELFF. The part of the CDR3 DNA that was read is TGTGCCAGCAGCTTAGGGCTCGCGAACACCGGGGAG.

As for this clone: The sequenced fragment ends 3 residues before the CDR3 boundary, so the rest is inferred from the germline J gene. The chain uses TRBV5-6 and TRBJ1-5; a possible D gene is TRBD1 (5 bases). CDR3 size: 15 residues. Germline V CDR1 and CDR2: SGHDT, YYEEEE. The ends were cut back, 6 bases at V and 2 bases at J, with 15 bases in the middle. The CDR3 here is CASTHGGFRNQPQHF. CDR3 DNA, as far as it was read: TGTGCCAGCACACACGGGGGGTTTCGCAATCAGCCC.

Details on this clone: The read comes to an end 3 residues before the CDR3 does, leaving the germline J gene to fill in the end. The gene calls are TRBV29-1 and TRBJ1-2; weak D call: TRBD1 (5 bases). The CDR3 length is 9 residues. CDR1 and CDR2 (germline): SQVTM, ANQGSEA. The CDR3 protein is CSVDTGYTF. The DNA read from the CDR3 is TGCAGCGTGGACACCGGC.

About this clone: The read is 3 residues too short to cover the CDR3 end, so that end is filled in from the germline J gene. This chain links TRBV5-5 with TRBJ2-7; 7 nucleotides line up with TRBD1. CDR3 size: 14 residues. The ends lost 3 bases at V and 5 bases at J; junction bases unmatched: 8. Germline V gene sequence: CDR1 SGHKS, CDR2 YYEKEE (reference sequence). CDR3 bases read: TGTGCCAGCAGCTCCATAGGACAGGTAAACGAG. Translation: CASSSIGQVNE. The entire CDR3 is CASSSIGQVNEQYF.

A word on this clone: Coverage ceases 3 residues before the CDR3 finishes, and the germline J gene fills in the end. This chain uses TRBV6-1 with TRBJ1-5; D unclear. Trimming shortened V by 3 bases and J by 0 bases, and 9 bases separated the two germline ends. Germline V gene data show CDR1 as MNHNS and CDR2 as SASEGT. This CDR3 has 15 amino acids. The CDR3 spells CASSDTFYSNQPQHF. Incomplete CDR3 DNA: TGTGCCAGCAGTGACACATTTTATAGCAATCAGCCC.

The CDR3 is CASSFDLTTPEAFF. CDR3 DNA (partial): TGCGCCAGCAGCTTCGACCTCACGACTCCTGAA. V gene TRBV5-1 combines with J gene TRBJ1-1; D not resolved. The read ends 3 residues before the CDR3 terminus; that terminus is restored from the germline J gene. V was clipped by 2 bases and J by 6 bases, with 14 bases between them. Per the germline V gene, CDR1 is SGHRS and CDR2 is YFSETQ. The CDR3 is 14 residues long.

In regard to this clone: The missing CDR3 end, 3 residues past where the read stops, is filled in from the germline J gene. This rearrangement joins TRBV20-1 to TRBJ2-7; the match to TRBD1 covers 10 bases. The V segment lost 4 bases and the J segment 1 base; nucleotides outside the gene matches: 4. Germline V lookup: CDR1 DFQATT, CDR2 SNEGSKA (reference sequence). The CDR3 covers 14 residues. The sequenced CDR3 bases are TGCAGTGCTACATCGGGACAGGGGTCCTACGAG. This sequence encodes CSATSGQGSYE. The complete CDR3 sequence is CSATSGQGSYEQYF.

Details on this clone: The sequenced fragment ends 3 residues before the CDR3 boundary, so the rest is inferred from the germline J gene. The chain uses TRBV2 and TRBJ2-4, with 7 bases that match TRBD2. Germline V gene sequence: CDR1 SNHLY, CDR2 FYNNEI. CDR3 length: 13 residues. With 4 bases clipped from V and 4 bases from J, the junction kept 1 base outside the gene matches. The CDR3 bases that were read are TGTGCCAGCAGTGGGGGGGGAAAAAACATT. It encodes CASSGGGKNI. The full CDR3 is CASSGGGKNIQYF.

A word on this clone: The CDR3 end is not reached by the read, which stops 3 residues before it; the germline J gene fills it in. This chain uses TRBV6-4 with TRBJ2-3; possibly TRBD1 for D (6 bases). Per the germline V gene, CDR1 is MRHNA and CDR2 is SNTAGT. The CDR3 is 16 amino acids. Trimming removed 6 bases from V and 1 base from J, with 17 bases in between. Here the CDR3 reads CASSPRGGEGTDTQYF. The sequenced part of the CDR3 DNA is TGTGCCAGCAGCCCCCGAGGGGGAGAGGGCACAGATACG.

CDR3 DNA, as far as it was read: TGTGCCAGCAGCTTCTCTAGTAGCTACAATGAG. Amino acid sequence: CASSFSSSYNE. The complete CDR3 protein is CASSFSSSYNEQFF. This chain uses TRBV5-5 with TRBJ2-1; D is uncertain. The DNA ends 3 residues before the CDR3 does, and the rest of the CDR3 is filled in from the germline J gene. V lost 2 bases to trimming and J lost 3 bases, with 9 bases between them. The CDR3 spans 14 residues. Germline CDR1 SGHKS, CDR2 YYEKEE (reference sequence).

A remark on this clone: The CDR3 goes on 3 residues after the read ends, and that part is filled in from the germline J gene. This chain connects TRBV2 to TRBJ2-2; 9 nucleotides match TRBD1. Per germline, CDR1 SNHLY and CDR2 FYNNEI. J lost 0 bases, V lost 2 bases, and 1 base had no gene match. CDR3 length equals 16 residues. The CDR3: CASSERQGANTGELFF. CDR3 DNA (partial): TGTGCCAGCAGTGAAAGACAGGGGGCGAACACCGGGGAG.

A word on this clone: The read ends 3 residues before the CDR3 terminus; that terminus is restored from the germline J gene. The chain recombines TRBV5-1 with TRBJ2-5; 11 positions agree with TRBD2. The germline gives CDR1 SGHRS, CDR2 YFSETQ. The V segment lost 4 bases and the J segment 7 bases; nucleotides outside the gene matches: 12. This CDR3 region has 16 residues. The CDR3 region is CASSLDGSGGAGTQYF. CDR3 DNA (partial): TGCGCCAGCAGCCTTGACGGTAGCGGGGGGGCAGGGACC.

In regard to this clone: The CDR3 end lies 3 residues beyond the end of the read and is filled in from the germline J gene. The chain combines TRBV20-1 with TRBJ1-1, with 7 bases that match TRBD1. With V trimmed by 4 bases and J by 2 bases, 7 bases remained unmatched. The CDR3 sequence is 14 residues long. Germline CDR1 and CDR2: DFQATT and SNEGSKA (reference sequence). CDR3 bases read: TGCAGTGCTACTACGGACAGGCAAAACACTGAA. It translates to CSATTDRQNTE. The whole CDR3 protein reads CSATTDRQNTEAFF.